The 3 T cell receptor beta chains below all came from one sample that was sequenced in a study of T cells after posttransplantation cyclophosphamide. Sequencing was performed with immunoSEQ multiplex PCR; in TCRdb, only in-frame clones are kept and a portion is missing. The table includes about 3,300 clones, around 78% detected once. Specimen: memory CD8+ T cells sorted from blood. These receptor sequences come from a woman aged 55-70 years in good health, CMV-negative, and a related stem cell transplant donor.

This chain joins TRBV7-7 and TRBJ2-5, with TRBD2 identical over 10 bases. Germline CDR1 SSHAT, CDR2 FNYEAQ (reference sequence). This CDR3 contains 18 residues. Germline trimming cut 1 base from V and 3 bases from J; bases unmatched to any gene: 11. The DNA for the CDR3 is TGTGCCAGCAGCTTAGGGGGGGCTGGGCTAGCGGGAGAAGAGACCCAGTACTTC. Translation gives CASSLGGAGLAGEETQYF.

This clone was detected once. The genes are TRBV28 and TRBJ1-6, with 7 nucleotides matching TRBD1. V gave up 2 bases and J gave up 10 bases; unmatched junction bases: 2. The CDR3 has 13 residues. Per the germline V gene, CDR1 is MDHEN and CDR2 is SYDVKM. CDR3 in amino acids: CASSLVRGSPLHF. Here the CDR3 DNA reads TGTGCCAGCAGTTTAGTCAGGGGGTCACCCCTCCACTTT.

The chain has TRBV7-9 and TRBJ2-5; 8 bases map to TRBD1. CDR3 length: 14 residues. CDR1 and CDR2 from the germline V gene are SEHNR and FQNEAQ (reference sequence). The V and J ends lost 4 bases and 4 bases, in that order; junction bases with no gene match: 5. CDR3 nucleotides: TGTGCCAGCAGCTCCCCAGGGGGCAGAGAGACCCAGTACTTC. This translates into CASSSPGGRETQYF.